This entry lists 5 T cell receptor beta chains sequenced from one sample in a study of Ad26.COV2.S vaccination and SARS-CoV-2 variants. Treatment in this sample: some 19 received Ad26.COV2.S at low or high dose, single or two shots; roughly five received placebo; per-sample allocation not given. Sample collection was performed on day 63 after the first vaccine or placebo injection. Assay: immunoSEQ multiplex PCR; the TCRdb copy retains only in-frame clones and omits some. The sample contains just over 350,000 clones, approximately 81% of which appear only once. The sequencing here drew on peripheral blood, taken in a trial of Ad26.COV2.S vaccine versus placebo. Receptors originate from a person between 18 and 60 years old who received the Ad26.COV2.S COVID-19 vaccine or a placebo.

This clone was found a few times. V gene TRBV6-1 combines with J gene TRBJ1-1; D not resolved. Trimming left V 2 bases short and J 1 base short, with 8 bases between. Germline V CDR1 and CDR2: MNHNS, SASEGT. The length of the CDR3 is 14 residues. The CDR3 sequence is CASSEFEGNTEAFF. The CDR3, as DNA: TGTGCCAGCAGTGAATTCGAGGGGAACACTGAAGCTTTCTTT.

The CDR3 region is CASSVRTGGTDTQYF. The CDR3 DNA sequence: TGTGCCAGCAGCGTGAGGACAGGGGGTACAGATACGCAGTATTTT. The rearrangement uses TRBV9 and TRBJ2-3; 10 bases are shared with TRBD1. CDR3 length: 15 amino acids. Looked up from germline, CDR1 is SGDLS and CDR2 is YYNGEE. V lost 2 bases and J lost 3; bases outside the gene matches: 3.

The chain recombines TRBV30 with TRBJ2-3; TRBD2 aligns across 10 bases. V shed 2 bases, J shed 6 bases, and the junction held 14 bases outside the gene matches. This CDR3 is built from 17 residues. Germline CDR1 GTSNPN, CDR2 SVGIG (reference sequence). CDR3 coding DNA: TGTGCCTGGAGTTATGCCCTGGTAGCGGGGGGCGGGGATACGCAGTATTTT. This sequence encodes CAWSYALVAGGGDTQYF.

This clone was detected only once. The V and J genes are TRBV19 and TRBJ2-7; D might be TRBD2 (6 bases). The V gene lost 5 bases and the J gene lost 2 bases, with 10 bases spanning the gap. This CDR3 has 13 amino acids. CDR1 is LNHDA, CDR2 SQIVND, per germline (reference sequence). CDR3 amino acids: CASSRESPYEQYF. CDR3 in DNA: TGTGCCAGTAGTCGGGAGTCCCCCTACGAGCAGTACTTC.

The V and J genes are TRBV6-5 and TRBJ2-7; 14 nucleotides agree with TRBD2. Germline CDR1 reads MNHEY; CDR2 reads SVGAGI. J was trimmed by 6 bases and V by 7 bases; bases with no gene match: 5. The CDR3 runs 14 residues. The CDR3 DNA reads TGTGCCAGCAACTTCGGGACTAGCGGGAGCGAGCAGTACTTC. Its protein is CASNFGTSGSEQYF.